What follows are 19 T cell receptor beta chains derived from one specimen sequenced in a study of blood T cell repertoires in COVID-19. Generated by immunoSEQ multiplex PCR, the TCRdb table keeps only in-frame clones and is missing some. The table includes under 250,000 clones, 80% detected once. Sequenced: PBMCs or T cells enriched from blood (not recorded which). Receptors originate from a young man with acute COVID-19.

The rearrangement uses TRBV5-4 and TRBJ2-3, with 8 positions matching TRBD2. This CDR3 has 16 amino acids. Trimming took 4 bases from V and 0 from J; bases not matched to a gene: 7. Germline CDR1 SGHNT, CDR2 YYREEE (reference sequence). CDR3 region: CASSGALAGSTDTQYF. In DNA form, the CDR3 reads TGTGCCAGCAGCGGAGCTCTAGCGGGTAGCACAGATACGCAGTATTTT.

J is TRBJ2-5 and V is TRBV7-3; the D gene is possibly TRBD2 (6 bases). V dropped 3 bases and J dropped 1 base, with 12 bases sitting between them. The CDR3 is 15 residues long. Germline V gene data show CDR1 as SGHTA and CDR2 as FQGTGA. The CDR3 DNA reads TGTGCCAGCAGCTTGGGAGGAGGGTCCCAAGAGACCCAGTACTTC. Translating it yields CASSLGGGSQETQYF.

The chain uses TRBV19 and TRBJ2-6; D remains ambiguous. Deletions cut 7 bases from V and 0 bases from J, with 13 bases between. This CDR3 is built from 16 residues. Germline V gene sequence: CDR1 LNHDA, CDR2 SQIVND (reference sequence). Here the CDR3 reads CASTLRRASGANVLTF. As DNA, the CDR3 is TGTGCCAGTACCCTCCGTCGAGCCTCTGGGGCCAACGTCCTGACTTTC. Full variable domain (remainder filled in from reference TRBV19 and TRBJ2-6): DGGITQSPKYLFRKEGQNVTLSCEQNLNHDAMYWYRQDPGQGLRLIYYSQIVNDFQKGDIAEGYSVSREKKESFPLTVTSAQKNPTAFYLCASTLRRASGANVLTFGAGSRLTVL.

This chain joins TRBV3-1 (or the pseudogene TRBV3-2) and TRBJ2-1; D is undetermined. This CDR3 contains 17 residues. Germline CDR1 reads LGHDT; CDR2 reads YNNKEL (reference sequence). V lost 4 bases to trimming and J lost 2 bases, with 18 bases between them. The CDR3 reads CASSLSTFSLAYNEQFF. The CDR3 region has the DNA TGTGCCAGCAGCCTTTCAACTTTTAGCCTAGCCTACAATGAGCAGTTCTTC.

The V and J genes are TRBV30 and TRBJ1-3; 8 bases are shared with TRBD1. This CDR3 has 14 amino acids. The ends lost 3 bases at V and 4 bases at J; junction bases unmatched: 5. Germline V gene data show CDR1 as GTSNPN and CDR2 as SVGIG (reference sequence). CDR3 nucleotide sequence: TGTGCCTGGAGGATACAGGGGGTCGGAAACACCATATATTTT. Translation gives CAWRIQGVGNTIYF. The full variable domain, with the rest looked up from reference TRBV30 and TRBJ1-3, is SQTIHQWPATLVQPVGSPLSLECTVEGTSNPNLYWYRQAAGRGLQLLFYSVGIGQISSEVPQNLSASRPQDRQFILSSKKLLLSDSGFYLCAWRIQGVGNTIYFGEGSWLTVV.

The J gene is TRBJ1-2, the V gene TRBV9; 10 nucleotides agree with TRBD1. The CDR3 runs to 14 residues. The germline V gene has CDR1 SGDLS and CDR2 YYNGEE. V trimming: 3 bases; J trimming: 10 bases; junction bases outside the gene matches: 9. The CDR3 sequence is CASSGWGTGVLYTF. The CDR3 DNA reads as TGTGCCAGCAGCGGTTGGGGGACAGGGGTTCTCTACACCTTC.

This clone was detected a few times. V usage is TRBV7-3 and J usage is TRBJ2-1, with TRBD2 as a possible D gene (5 bases). Germline CDR1 reads SGHTA; CDR2 reads FQGTGA. The CDR3 has 13 amino acids. V lost 4 bases and J 7 bases, leaving 11 bases between the germline ends. This CDR3 is CASSYSGGNEQFF. CDR3 DNA sequence: TGTGCCAGCAGCTACTCCGGAGGAAATGAGCAGTTCTTC.

The chain links TRBV3-1 (or the pseudogene TRBV3-2) to TRBJ2-7; D possibly corresponds to TRBD1 (6 bases). With 0 bases removed from V and 6 bases from J, the gap between germline ends came to 15 bases. The germline CDR1 and CDR2 sequences are LGHDT and YNNKEL (reference sequence). CDR3 length: 15 amino acids. Here the CDR3 reads CASSQESIGGSEQYF. The CDR3 bases are TGTGCCAGCAGCCAAGAGTCAATAGGGGGAAGCGAGCAGTACTTC.

The chain uses TRBV6-5 and TRBJ1-4, with 8 bases that match TRBD1. The CDR3 extends over 15 amino acids. Trimming removed 6 bases from V and 10 bases from J; junction bases left unmatched: 13. In germline, CDR1 is MNHEY, CDR2 SVGAGI. The CDR3 protein is CASRTSWQGAGKLFF. In DNA, the CDR3 is TGTGCCAGCAGAACCTCCTGGCAGGGGGCAGGAAAACTGTTTTTT.

The chain carries TRBV9 and TRBJ1-1; maybe TRBD1 (6 bases). The V end lost 4 bases, the J end lost 3 bases, and 22 bases lay between the germline ends. CDR3 length equals 17 residues. The germline V gene encodes CDR1 SGDLS and CDR2 YYNGEE. The DNA for the CDR3 is TGTGCCAGCAGCCCTAGGGGCGGGGGGCCGTTGGACACTGAAGCTTTCTTT. Encoded protein: CASSPRGGGPLDTEAFF. Variable domain in full (rest from reference TRBV9 and TRBJ1-1): DSGVTQTPKHLITATGQRVTLRCSPRSGDLSVYWYQQSLDQGLQFLIQYYNGEERAKGNILERFSAQQFPDLHSELNLSSLELGDSALYFCASSPRGGGPLDTEAFFGQGTRLTVV.

The rearrangement joins TRBV27 to TRBJ1-2; D unresolved. CDR1 is MNHEY and CDR2 is SMNVEV in the germline V gene (reference sequence). V dropped 3 bases and J dropped 6 bases, with 8 bases sitting between them. The CDR3 consists of 12 residues. CDR3 coding DNA: TGTGCCAGCAGTTTGGCCGGGAATGGCTACACCTTC. It is translated as CASSLAGNGYTF.

The chain joins TRBV7-3 to TRBJ2-3; TRBD2 agrees at 7 bases. V lost 4 bases, J lost 6 bases, and 1 base stayed unmatched. In germline, CDR1 is SGHTA, CDR2 FQGTGA. The CDR3 consists of 12 residues. The CDR3 DNA sequence: TGTGCCAGCAGCTACGGGGGGGATACGCAGTATTTT. This codes for CASSYGGDTQYF.

The chain recombines TRBV7-2 with TRBJ2-7; TRBD1 aligns across 7 bases. Looked up from germline, CDR1 is SGHTA and CDR2 is FQGNSA. The J segment lost 4 bases and the V segment lost 3 bases, leaving 6 bases of the junction unmatched. This CDR3 contains 14 residues. Here the CDR3 reads CASSFVTGSYEQYF. The CDR3 bases are TGTGCCAGCAGCTTTGTGACAGGGTCGTACGAGCAGTACTTC. Supplemented by reference TRBV7-2 and TRBJ2-7, the full variable domain reads GAGVSQSPSNKVTEKGKDVELRCDPISGHTALYWYRQSLGQGLEFLIYFQGNSAPDKSGLPSDRFSAERTGGSVSTLTIQRTQQEDSAVYLCASSFVTGSYEQYFGPGTRLTVT.

This clone turned up a few times. The chain recombines TRBV19 with TRBJ1-3; D unclear. The V and J ends lost 2 bases and 3 bases respectively, with 17 bases between them. CDR3 length equals 17 residues. Per germline, CDR1 LNHDA and CDR2 SQIVND (reference sequence). DNA of the CDR3: TGTGCCAGTAGTATAAAGAGCGGCAACCACCGTGGAAACACCATATATTTT. Encoded protein: CASSIKSGNHRGNTIYF.

This rearrangement joins TRBV6-1 to TRBJ1-5; 10 nucleotides agree with TRBD1. V gave up 1 base and J gave up 7 bases; unmatched junction bases: 7. The CDR3 length is 16 residues. Germline CDR1 MNHNS, CDR2 SASEGT. CDR3 nucleotides: TGTGCCAGCAGTGAAGTTCCCGGACAGGGGGGCCAGCCCCAGCATTTT. The encoded protein is CASSEVPGQGGQPQHF.

The gene calls are TRBV28 and TRBJ1-3, with D possibly TRBD1 on 5 matching bases. Germline V CDR1 and CDR2: MDHEN, SYDVKM. The CDR3 sequence is 14 residues long. V was pared by 2 bases and J by 0 bases, with 5 bases between. CDR3 DNA sequence: TGTGCCAGCAGTTTAAGGGGCTCTGGAAACACCATATATTTT. Translating gives CASSLRGSGNTIYF.

J is TRBJ1-2 and V is TRBV28, with TRBD1 identical over 10 bases. Germline CDR1 MDHEN, CDR2 SYDVKM. This CDR3 spans 13 amino acids. V dropped 7 bases and J dropped 5; count of bases not matched to a gene: 4. The CDR3 region has the DNA TGTGCCAGCACGACAGGGGGCGTTTATGGCTACACCTTC. It specifies CASTTGGVYGYTF.

J is TRBJ1-1 and V is TRBV7-3; 10 bases map to TRBD1. The V gene's germline CDR1 is SGHTA and CDR2 FQGTGA. The CDR3 sequence is 15 residues long. Trimming cost V 5 bases and J 4 bases; bases outside gene matches: 7. This chain's CDR3 is CASSLGTGATTEAFF. CDR3 DNA: TGTGCCAGCAGCCTTGGGACAGGGGCGACCACTGAAGCTTTCTTT.

The chain combines TRBV14 with TRBJ1-1, with unresolved D. Germline CDR1 and CDR2: SGHDN and FVKESK. The CDR3 extends over 11 amino acids. Trimming pared 6 bases from V and 8 bases from J, leaving 10 bases between. CDR3 in amino acids: CASRIGLEAFF. Here the CDR3 DNA reads TGTGCCAGCAGAATCGGTTTGGAAGCTTTCTTT.